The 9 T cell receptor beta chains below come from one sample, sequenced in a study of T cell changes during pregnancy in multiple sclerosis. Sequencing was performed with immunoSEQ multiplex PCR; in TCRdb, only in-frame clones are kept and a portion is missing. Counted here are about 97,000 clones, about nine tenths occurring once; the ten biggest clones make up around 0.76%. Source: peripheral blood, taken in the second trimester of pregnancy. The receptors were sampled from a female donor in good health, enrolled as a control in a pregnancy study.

This CDR3 reads CASSQGDGTSGRLTDTQYF. CDR3 bases: TGTGCCAGCAGCCAAGGTGACGGGACTAGCGGGAGGTTGACAGATACGCAGTATTTT. V usage is TRBV14 and J usage is TRBJ2-3, with TRBD2 identical over 15 bases. Germline V gene sequence: CDR1 SGHDN, CDR2 FVKESK. V gave up 1 base and J gave up 3 bases; unmatched junction bases: 8. The CDR3 has 19 residues.

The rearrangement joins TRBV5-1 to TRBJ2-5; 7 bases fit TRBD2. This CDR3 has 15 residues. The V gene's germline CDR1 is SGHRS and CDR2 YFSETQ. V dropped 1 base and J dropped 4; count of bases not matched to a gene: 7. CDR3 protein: CASSLLAEGLETQYF. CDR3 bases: TGCGCCAGCAGCTTGCTAGCGGAGGGGCTAGAGACCCAGTACTTC.

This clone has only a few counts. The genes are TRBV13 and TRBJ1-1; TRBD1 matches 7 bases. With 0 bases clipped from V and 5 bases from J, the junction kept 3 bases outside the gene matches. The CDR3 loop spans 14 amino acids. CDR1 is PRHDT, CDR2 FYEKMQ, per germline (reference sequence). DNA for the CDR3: TGTGCCAGCAGCTTAGGGACAGGGAGGACTGAAGCTTTCTTT. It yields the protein CASSLGTGRTEAFF.

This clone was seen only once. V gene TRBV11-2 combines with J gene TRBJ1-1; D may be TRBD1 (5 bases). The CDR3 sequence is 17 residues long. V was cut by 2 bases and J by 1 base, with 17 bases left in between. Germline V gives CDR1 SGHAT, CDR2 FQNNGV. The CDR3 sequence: CASSLRDGGRGNTEAFF. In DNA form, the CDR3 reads TGTGCCAGCAGCTTACGGGACGGGGGTAGAGGGAACACTGAAGCTTTCTTT.

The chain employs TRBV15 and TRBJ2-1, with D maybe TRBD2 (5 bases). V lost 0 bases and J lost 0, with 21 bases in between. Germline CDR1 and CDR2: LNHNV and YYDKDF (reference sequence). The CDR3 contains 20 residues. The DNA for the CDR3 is TGTGCCACCAGCAGAGATCGGGGATGGACGGGGTCGAGCTCCTACAATGAGCAGTTCTTC. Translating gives CATSRDRGWTGSSSYNEQFF.

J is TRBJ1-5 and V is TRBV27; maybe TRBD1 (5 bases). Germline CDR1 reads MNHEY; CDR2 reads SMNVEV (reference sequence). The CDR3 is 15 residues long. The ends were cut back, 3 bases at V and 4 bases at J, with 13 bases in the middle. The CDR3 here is CASSFGGVGNQPQHF. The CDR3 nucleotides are TGTGCCAGCAGTTTTGGGGGGGTGGGGAATCAGCCCCAGCATTTT.

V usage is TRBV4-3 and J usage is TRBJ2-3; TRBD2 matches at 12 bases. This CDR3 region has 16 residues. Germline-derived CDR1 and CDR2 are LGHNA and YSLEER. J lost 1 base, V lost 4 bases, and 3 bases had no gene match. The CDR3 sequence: CASSLRLAGGTDTQYF. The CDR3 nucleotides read TGCGCCAGCAGCCTTCGACTAGCGGGGGGCACAGATACGCAGTATTTT.

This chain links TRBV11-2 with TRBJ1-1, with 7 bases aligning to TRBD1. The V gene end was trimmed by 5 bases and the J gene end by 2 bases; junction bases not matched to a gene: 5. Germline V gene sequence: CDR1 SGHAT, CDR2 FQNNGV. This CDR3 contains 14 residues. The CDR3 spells CASSARTGNTEAFF. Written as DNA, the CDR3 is TGTGCCAGCAGCGCACGGACAGGTAACACTGAAGCTTTCTTT.

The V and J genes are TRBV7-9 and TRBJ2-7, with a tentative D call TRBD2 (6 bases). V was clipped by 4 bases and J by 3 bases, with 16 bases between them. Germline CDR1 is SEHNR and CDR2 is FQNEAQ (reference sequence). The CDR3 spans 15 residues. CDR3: CASSYQTGLLYEQYF. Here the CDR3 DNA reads TGTGCCAGCAGCTACCAAACGGGACTCCTCTACGAGCAGTACTTC.